Following are 32 T cell receptor beta chains from one sample sequenced in a study of T cells in Graves' hyperthyroidism and ophthalmopathy. RNA transcripts served as the template for amplifying TCR beta CDR3 regions. RT-PCR in the first round (using the HTBI primer set) targeted the TCR CDR3. TCRdb called the multiplex PCR reads again in MiXCR, with one record for every CDR3 protein. The table lists more than 300,000 distinct CDR3 sequences, roughly 14% of them singletons. Source material: blood. The receptors originated from a young woman with Graves' ophthalmopathy.

The chain is built from TRBV11-1 and TRBJ2-1, with 7 bases that match TRBD2. CDR3 length: 17 amino acids. Looked up from germline, CDR1 is SGHAT and CDR2 is FQDESV (reference sequence). The trim removed 5 bases at V and 4 bases at J, leaving 14 bases unmatched. CDR3 nucleotides: TGTGCCAGCAGCCGGACCGGCTTAACGGGAGGTTACAATGAGCAGTTCTTC. Protein sequence: CASSRTGLTGGYNEQFF.

J is TRBJ2-5 and V is TRBV20-1; 12 positions match TRBD2. CDR1 is DFQATT, CDR2 SNEGSKA, per germline (reference sequence). There are 16 residues in the CDR3. Trimming removed 7 bases from V and 5 bases from J; junction bases left unmatched: 14. The CDR3: CSGTPPSGGAGETQYF. CDR3 DNA: TGCAGTGGTACGCCCCCTAGCGGGGGGGCGGGGGAGACCCAGTACTTC.

A few counts support this clonotype. The J gene is TRBJ2-7, the V gene TRBV27; D is perhaps TRBD1 (6 bases). From germline, CDR1 is MNHEY and CDR2 SMNVEV (reference sequence). Trimming pared 1 base from V and 6 bases from J, leaving 10 bases between. CDR3 size: 13 residues. The CDR3 DNA is TGTGCCAGCAGTTTATTAGGGGGAGCCGAGCAGTACTTC. Translation gives CASSLLGGAEQYF.

This clonotype was seen repeatedly, ten times or more. The CDR3 sequence: CSARVGDIDTEAFF. The CDR3 DNA sequence: TGCAGTGCCCGTGTAGGGGACATCGACACTGAAGCTTTCTTT. The V call is TRBV20-1, the J call TRBJ1-1; D perhaps matches TRBD1 (6 bases). The CDR3 has 14 residues. Germline V lookup: CDR1 DFQATT, CDR2 SNEGSKA (reference sequence). V lost 6 bases to trimming and J lost 3 bases, with 17 bases between them.

With regard to this clonotype: This may be a read error: a much more frequent sequence differs by one nucleotide. The chain uses TRBV15 and TRBJ1-3; D remains unclear. CDR3 length equals 13 residues. The germline V gene has CDR1 LNHNV and CDR2 YYDKDF (reference sequence). CDR3 in amino acids: CATSSSSGDTIYF. As DNA, the CDR3 is TGTGCCACCAGCAGCAGCTCTGGAGACACCATATATTTT. The full variable domain, rest sourced from reference TRBV15 and TRBJ1-3, is DAMVIQNPRYQVTQFGKPVTLSCSQTLNHNVMYWYQQKSSQAPKLLFHYYDKDFNNEADTPDNFQSRRPNTSFCFLDIRSPGLGDTAMYLCATSSSSGDTIYFGEGSWLTVV.

The V and J genes are TRBV30 and TRBJ1-6, with 9 positions matching TRBD1. Germline V gene sequence: CDR1 GTSNPN, CDR2 SVGIG (reference sequence). This CDR3 spans 14 amino acids. V lost 3 bases to trimming and J lost 10 bases; unmatched junction nucleotides: 7. The CDR3 sequence: CAWRATGGDSPLHF. The CDR3 nucleotides are TGTGCCTGGAGAGCAACAGGGGGCGACTCACCCCTCCACTTT.

This clonotype was observed many times. This chain links TRBV20-1 with TRBJ1-6; D not resolved. Germline V gives CDR1 DFQATT, CDR2 SNEGSKA (reference sequence). Trimming removed 1 base from V and 5 bases from J, with 15 bases in between. The length of the CDR3 is 16 residues. The CDR3 bases are TGCAGTGCTAGAGTAGCCGTGAAAAGGGATAATTCACCCCTCCACTTT. Encoded protein: CSARVAVKRDNSPLHF.

In its sample, this clonotype was seen many times. The chain uses TRBV15 and TRBJ1-5; no definite D call. Trimming took off 3 bases at V and 4 bases at J, with 13 bases between the two ends. The CDR3 loop spans 15 amino acids. Germline assignment: CDR1 LNHNV and CDR2 YYDKDF (reference sequence). The CDR3 reads CATSSLNWPNQPQHF. Written as DNA, the CDR3 is TGTGCCACCAGCAGCTTAAATTGGCCAAATCAGCCCCAGCATTTT.

This clonotype has a count of ten or more. The chain recombines TRBV7-9 with TRBJ1-4; TRBD1 agrees at 10 bases. V gave up 6 bases and J gave up 6 bases; unmatched junction bases: 4. CDR3 length equals 14 residues. Germline V gene lookup returns CDR1 SEHNR and CDR2 FQNEAQ (reference sequence). The CDR3 bases are TGTGCCAGCAGAACCGGGACAGGGGATGAAAAACTGTTTTTT. It codes for CASRTGTGDEKLFF.

This clonotype showed up many times. The chain couples TRBV27 to TRBJ2-1; TRBD2 matches 15 bases. Germline CDR1 MNHEY, CDR2 SMNVEV (reference sequence). The CDR3 is 19 amino acids. Trimming took 5 bases from V and 6 from J; bases not matched to a gene: 14. Written as DNA, the CDR3 is TGTGCCAGCAGTATTACAGCCGGACTAGCGGGGGGGCAGAGCAATGAGCAGTTCTTC. This sequence encodes CASSITAGLAGGQSNEQFF.

This clonotype was counted many times. The J gene is TRBJ1-1, the V gene TRBV4-1, with TRBD1 matching over 7 bases. From germline, CDR1 is MGHRA and CDR2 YSYEKL. Unmatched junction bases numbered 11, after V lost 4 bases and J lost 6 bases. The CDR3 is made up of 15 amino acids. The CDR3 nucleotides read TGCGCCAGCAGCCGCAGACAGGGTGAAGTGGCTGAAGCTTTCTTT. Translating gives CASSRRQGEVAEAFF.

This clonotype was seen repeatedly, ten times or more. The chain recombines TRBV4-2 with TRBJ2-1; 7 positions match TRBD2. The J segment lost 3 bases and the V segment lost 3 bases, leaving 11 bases of the junction unmatched. The CDR3 is 17 residues long. CDR1 LGHNA and CDR2 YNFKEQ come from the germline V gene. DNA of the CDR3: TGTGCCAGCAGCCAGACCGGACTAGAGGGATACTACAATGAGCAGTTCTTC. Its protein is CASSQTGLEGYYNEQFF.

As concerns this clonotype: Given a much more abundant clone one base away, this may be a read error. The genes are TRBV7-9 and TRBJ2-7, with 8 bases fitting TRBD1. From germline, CDR1 is SEHNR and CDR2 FQNEAQ (reference sequence). This CDR3 has 15 residues. The V and J ends lost 5 bases and 7 bases, in that order; junction bases with no gene match: 13. CDR3 DNA sequence: TGTGCCAGCAGCCCCCTTACAGGGGGGTGGAGTGAGCAGTACTTC. Its translation: CASSPLTGGWSEQYF.

The rearrangement joins TRBV15 to TRBJ2-7; no reliable D call. The CDR3 has 13 residues. Germline CDR1 LNHNV, CDR2 YYDKDF (reference sequence). V was cut by 0 bases and J by 2 bases, with 5 bases left in between. The CDR3: CATSRDWAYEQYF. The DNA of the CDR3 is TGTGCCACCAGCAGAGATTGGGCCTACGAGCAGTACTTC. Looking up the rest from reference TRBV15 and TRBJ2-7 gives the full variable domain: DAMVIQNPRYQVTQFGKPVTLSCSQTLNHNVMYWYQQKSSQAPKLLFHYYDKDFNNEADTPDNFQSRRPNTSFCFLDIRSPGLGDTAMYLCATSRDWAYEQYFGPGTRLTVT.

A few counts support this clonotype. A much larger clone is a single base away; this may be a read error. The conserved phenylalanine or tryptophan is not found at the CDR3 terminus, so this likely reflects a read error. The genes are TRBV28 and TRBJ2-7; TRBD2 aligns across 8 bases. CDR3 length: 16 residues. V lost 3 bases, J lost 4 bases, and 11 bases stayed unmatched. Germline loops: CDR1 MDHEN, CDR2 SYDVKM. This CDR3 reads CASSFPRGGLVYEQYL. Written as DNA, the CDR3 is TGTGCCAGCAGTTTCCCCCGGGGGGGGCTTGTTTACGAGCAGTACCTC.

Here the CDR3 DNA reads TGTGCTAGTGGCCTCGGGGACACCATATATTTT. Protein sequence: CASGLGDTIYF. This rearrangement joins TRBV12-5 to TRBJ1-3; D is unclear. V gave up 6 bases and J gave up 8 bases, with 8 bases separating them. This CDR3 spans 11 amino acids. Germline V lookup: CDR1 LGHNT, CDR2 FRNRAP.

This clonotype has at least ten counts. The J gene is TRBJ1-5, the V gene TRBV5-1; 7 bases fit TRBD1. This CDR3 contains 15 residues. V trimming: 1 base; J trimming: 3 bases; junction bases outside the gene matches: 4. The germline V gene has CDR1 SGHRS and CDR2 YFSETQ. The CDR3 region is CASSLLGGFNQPQHF. The DNA for the CDR3 is TGCGCCAGCAGCTTGTTAGGGGGCTTCAATCAGCCCCAGCATTTT.

V gene TRBV24-1 combines with J gene TRBJ2-2; maybe TRBD2 (5 bases). The CDR3 has 14 residues. Germline V gene sequence: CDR1 KGHDR, CDR2 SFDVKD. V was cut by 2 bases and J by 7 bases, with 10 bases left in between. DNA for the CDR3: TGTGCCACCAGTGATTATGAGGGTATCGGGGAGCTGTTTTTT. It specifies CATSDYEGIGELFF.

CDR3 in amino acids: CASRGLRYSGANVLTF. The CDR3 DNA reads as TGTGCCAGCAGGGGACTGAGGTATTCTGGGGCCAACGTCCTGACTTTC. The chain joins TRBV2 to TRBJ2-6; TRBD2 is a possible D gene (6 bases). This CDR3 region has 16 residues. The germline V gene has CDR1 SNHLY and CDR2 FYNNEI. Trimming took off 6 bases at V and 1 base at J, with 13 bases between the two ends.

This clonotype has ten or more counts. The chain uses TRBV10-3 and TRBJ1-1; 9 nucleotides match TRBD1. V lost 4 bases and J lost 1; bases outside the gene matches: 1. The germline CDR1 and CDR2 sequences are ENHRY and SYGVKD. CDR3 length: 14 amino acids. The CDR3 region has the DNA TGTGCCATCAGTGCGGGACAGGGGAACACTGAAGCTTTCTTT. Translating it yields CAISAGQGNTEAFF.

This clonotype was detected ten times or more. The genes are TRBV2 and TRBJ1-2, with D possibly TRBD1 on 5 matching bases. This CDR3 has 13 amino acids. Trimming shortened V by 1 base and J by 6 bases, and 9 bases separated the two germline ends. Germline-derived CDR1 and CDR2 are SNHLY and FYNNEI. The chain's CDR3 is CASSEGAQDGYTF. The CDR3 region has the DNA TGTGCCAGCAGTGAAGGGGCACAGGATGGCTACACCTTC.

In this sample, this clonotype turned up many times. This chain links TRBV4-1 with TRBJ2-5, with unresolved D. Germline V CDR1 and CDR2: MGHRA, YSYEKL. Trimming shortened V by 2 bases and J by 0 bases, and 1 base separated the two germline ends. There are 12 residues in the CDR3. The CDR3 DNA reads as TGCGCCAGCAGCCAACACCAAGAGACCCAGTACTTC. This encodes CASSQHQETQYF.

At least ten counts were recorded for this clonotype. This sequence joins TRBV7-6 and TRBJ1-2; the D is unclear. This CDR3 contains 16 residues. V lost 5 bases and J lost 4, with 20 bases in between. CDR1 and CDR2 from the germline V gene are SGHVS and FNYEAQ. The CDR3: CASSPKASPGFYGYTF. CDR3 sequence (DNA): TGTGCCAGCAGCCCTAAGGCCTCCCCTGGGTTCTATGGCTACACCTTC.

This clonotype appeared a few times. The CDR3 DNA reads TGTGCCAGCAGCCAGACAGGGTGGCAAGAGACCCAGTACTTC. Translating gives CASSQTGWQETQYF. The genes are TRBV7-8 and TRBJ2-5; 7 bases fit TRBD1. Germline V gene lookup returns CDR1 SGHVS and CDR2 FQNEAQ. CDR3 length: 14 residues. The V and J ends lost 5 bases and 2 bases, in that order; junction bases with no gene match: 5.

The V gene is TRBV27, the J gene TRBJ2-3; 9 positions match TRBD2. The CDR3 runs to 16 residues. V lost 8 bases, J lost 0 bases, and 9 bases stayed unmatched. Germline CDR1 reads MNHEY; CDR2 reads SMNVEV (reference sequence). CDR3 coding DNA: TGTGCCAGCCTACCTTATAGCGGGGGTAGCACAGATACGCAGTATTTT. Translated, it gives CASLPYSGGSTDTQYF.

This clonotype was counted many times. The chain couples TRBV11-3 to TRBJ2-1; D call uncertain. The CDR3 spans 15 residues. The V end was cut by 2 bases, the J end by 2 bases, with 10 bases between. Germline CDR1 is SGHNT and CDR2 is YENEEA. As DNA, the CDR3 is TGTGCCAGCAGCTTAATCGGGCAAACCTACAATGAGCAGTTCTTC. Its translation is CASSLIGQTYNEQFF.

The table lists this clonotype with many counts. The chain links TRBV11-2 to TRBJ1-1; D not resolved. Germline V lookup: CDR1 SGHAT, CDR2 FQNNGV. The CDR3 consists of 14 residues. V was pared by 5 bases and J by 1 base, with 11 bases between. The CDR3 loop is CASSLPTQNTEAFF. The CDR3 DNA reads as TGTGCCAGCAGCCTTCCAACACAGAACACTGAAGCTTTCTTT.

In regard to this clonotype: One junction end does not reproduce the germline sequence, and a read error may be involved. V is TRBV11-3 and J is TRBJ2-3, with a weak D call TRBD2 (7 bases). Looked up from germline, CDR1 is SGHNT and CDR2 is YENEEA. The CDR3 consists of 15 residues. The CDR3 loop reads CAGSLAAGAKDTQYF. CDR3 nucleotide sequence: TGTGCCGGCAGCTTAGCGGCGGGGGCGAAAGATACGCAGTATTTT.

There are a few counts of this clonotype. The chain employs TRBV6-1 and TRBJ2-7; D remains unclear. This CDR3 has 13 amino acids. Deletions cut 4 bases from V and 3 bases from J, with 10 bases between. From germline, CDR1 is MNHNS and CDR2 SASEGT. The CDR3 sequence: CASSGVGSYEQYF. CDR3 coding DNA: TGTGCCAGCAGTGGAGTGGGCAGCTACGAGCAGTACTTC.

The table lists this clonotype with many counts. The chain employs TRBV6-5 and TRBJ1-1; unclear D gene. The length of the CDR3 is 14 residues. Between the trimmed V and J ends, which lost 0 bases and 5 bases, there was a span of 10 bases. CDR1 and CDR2 (germline): MNHEY, SVGAGI. The CDR3 nucleotides read TGTGCCAGCAGTTACTCGGCCGAGGCTACTGAAGCTTTCTTT. Amino acids: CASSYSAEATEAFF.

This clonotype came up many times. This chain connects TRBV20-1 to TRBJ1-6; unclear D gene. The V and J ends lost 2 bases and 6 bases respectively, with 17 bases between them. The CDR3 extends over 16 amino acids. Germline loops: CDR1 DFQATT, CDR2 SNEGSKA (reference sequence). CDR3 protein: CSARTTWIGPNSPLHF. Written as DNA, the CDR3 is TGCAGTGCTAGAACTACATGGATAGGGCCTAATTCACCCCTCCACTTT.

Ten or more counts support this clonotype. The chain carries TRBV4-1 and TRBJ2-5, with D possibly matching TRBD2 (6 bases). V was shortened by 2 bases and J by 4 bases, with 23 bases between the two germline ends. CDR1 is MGHRA and CDR2 is YSYEKL in the germline V gene. The CDR3 has 18 residues. The CDR3 reads CASSQLASTSSGGETQYF. CDR3 nucleotides: TGCGCCAGCAGCCAACTCGCTTCGACTAGTAGTGGCGGAGAGACCCAGTACTTC.